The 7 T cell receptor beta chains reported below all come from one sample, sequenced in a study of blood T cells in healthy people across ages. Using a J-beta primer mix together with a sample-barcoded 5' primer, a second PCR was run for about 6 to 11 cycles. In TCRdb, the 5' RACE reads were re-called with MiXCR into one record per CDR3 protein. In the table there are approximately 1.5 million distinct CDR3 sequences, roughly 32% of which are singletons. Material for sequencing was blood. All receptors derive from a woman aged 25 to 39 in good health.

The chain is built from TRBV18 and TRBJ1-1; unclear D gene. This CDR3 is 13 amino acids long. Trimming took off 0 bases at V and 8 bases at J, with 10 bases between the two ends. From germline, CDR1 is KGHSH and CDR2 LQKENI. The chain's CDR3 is CASSPPGEYEAFF. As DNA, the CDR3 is TGTGCCAGCTCACCACCGGGAGAATACGAAGCTTTCTTT. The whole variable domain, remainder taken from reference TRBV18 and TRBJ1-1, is NAGVMQNPRHLVRRRGQEARLRCSPMKGHSHVYWYRQLPEEGLKFMVYLQKENIIDESGMPKERFSAEFPKEGPSILRIQQVVRGDSAAYFCASSPPGEYEAFFGQGTRLTVV.

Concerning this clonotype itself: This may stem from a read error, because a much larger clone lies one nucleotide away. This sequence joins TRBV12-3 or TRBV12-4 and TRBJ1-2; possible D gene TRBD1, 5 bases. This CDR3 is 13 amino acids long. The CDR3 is CVSSPDGGYGYTF. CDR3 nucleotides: TGTGTCAGCAGTCCTGACGGGGGCTATGGCTACACCTTC.

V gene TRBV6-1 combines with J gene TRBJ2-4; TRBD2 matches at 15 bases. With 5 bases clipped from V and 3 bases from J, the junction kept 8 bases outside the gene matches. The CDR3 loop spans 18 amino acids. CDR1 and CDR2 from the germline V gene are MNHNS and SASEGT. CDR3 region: CASSRTGLAGGRKNIQYF. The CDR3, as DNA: TGTGCCAGCAGTCGCACCGGACTAGCGGGGGGGCGCAAAAACATTCAGTACTTC.

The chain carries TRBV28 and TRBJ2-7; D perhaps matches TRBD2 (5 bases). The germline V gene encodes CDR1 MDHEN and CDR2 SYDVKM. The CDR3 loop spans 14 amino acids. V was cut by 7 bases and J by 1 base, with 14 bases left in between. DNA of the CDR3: TGTGCCAGCATAGCCGGTCGAGGGTCCTACGAGCAGTACTTC. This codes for CASIAGRGSYEQYF.

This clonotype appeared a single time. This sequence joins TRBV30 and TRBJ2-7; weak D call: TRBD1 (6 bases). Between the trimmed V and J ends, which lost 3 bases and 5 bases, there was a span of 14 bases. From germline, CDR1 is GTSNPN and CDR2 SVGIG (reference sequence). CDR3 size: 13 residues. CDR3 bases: TGTGCCTGGAGCCAGGGGAATTTTCACGAGCAGTACTTC. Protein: CAWSQGNFHEQYF.

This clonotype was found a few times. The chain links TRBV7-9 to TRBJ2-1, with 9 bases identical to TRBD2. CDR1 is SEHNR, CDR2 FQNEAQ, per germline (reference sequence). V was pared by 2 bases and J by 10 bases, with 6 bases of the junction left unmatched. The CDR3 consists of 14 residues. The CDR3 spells CASSLSATSGEQFF. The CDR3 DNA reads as TGTGCCAGCAGCTTATCCGCGACTAGCGGCGAGCAGTTCTTC.

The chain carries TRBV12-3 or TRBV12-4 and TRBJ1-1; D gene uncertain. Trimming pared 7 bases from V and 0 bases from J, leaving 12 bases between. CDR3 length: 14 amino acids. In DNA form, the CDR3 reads TGTGCCAGCAACCCAATAGGGTTGAACACTGAAGCTTTCTTT. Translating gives CASNPIGLNTEAFF.